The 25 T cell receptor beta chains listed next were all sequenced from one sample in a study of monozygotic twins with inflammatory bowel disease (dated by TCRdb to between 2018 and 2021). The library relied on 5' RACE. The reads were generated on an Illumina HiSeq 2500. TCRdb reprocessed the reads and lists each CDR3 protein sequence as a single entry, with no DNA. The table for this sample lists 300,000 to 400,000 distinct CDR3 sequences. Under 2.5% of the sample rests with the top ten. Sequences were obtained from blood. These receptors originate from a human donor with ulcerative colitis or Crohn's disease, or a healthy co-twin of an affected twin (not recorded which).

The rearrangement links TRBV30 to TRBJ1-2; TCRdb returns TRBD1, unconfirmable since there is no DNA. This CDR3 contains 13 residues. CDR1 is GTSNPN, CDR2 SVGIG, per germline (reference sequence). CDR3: CAWRSTGTYGYTF.

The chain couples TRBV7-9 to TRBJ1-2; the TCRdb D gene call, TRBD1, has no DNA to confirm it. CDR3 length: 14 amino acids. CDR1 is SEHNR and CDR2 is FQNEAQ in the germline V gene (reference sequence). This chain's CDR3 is CASSLAGQGVGYTF.

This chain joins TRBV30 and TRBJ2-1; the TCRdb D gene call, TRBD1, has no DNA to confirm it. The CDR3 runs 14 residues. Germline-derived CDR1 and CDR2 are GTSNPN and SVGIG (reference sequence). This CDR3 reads CAWRPKQGRDEQFF.

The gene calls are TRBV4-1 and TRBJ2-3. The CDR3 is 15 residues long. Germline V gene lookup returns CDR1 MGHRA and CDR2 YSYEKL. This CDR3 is CASSHEVLLNGTQYF.

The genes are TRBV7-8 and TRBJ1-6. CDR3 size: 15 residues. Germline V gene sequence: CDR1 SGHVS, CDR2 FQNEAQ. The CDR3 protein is CATKTTGGGNSPLHF.

The CDR3 region is CASSPQVDEQFF. The chain has TRBV11-2 and TRBJ2-1. This CDR3 has 12 residues. In germline, CDR1 is SGHAT, CDR2 FQNNGV. The full variable domain, its missing parts supplied by reference TRBV11-2 and TRBJ2-1, is EAGVAQSPRYKIIEKRQSVAFWCNPISGHATLYWYQQILGQGPKLLIQFQNNGVVDDSQLPKDRFSAERLKGVDSTLKIQPAKLEDSAVYLCASSPQVDEQFFGPGTRLTVL.

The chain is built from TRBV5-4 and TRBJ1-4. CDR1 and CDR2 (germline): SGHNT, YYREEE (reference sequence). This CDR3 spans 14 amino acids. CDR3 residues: CASSLGGREEKLFF. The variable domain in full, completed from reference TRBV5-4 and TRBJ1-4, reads ETGVTQSPTHLIKTRGQQVTLRCSSQSGHNTVSWYQQALGQGPQFIFQYYREEENGRGNFPPRFSGLQFPNYSSELNVNALELDDSALYLCASSLGGREEKLFFGSGTQLSVL.

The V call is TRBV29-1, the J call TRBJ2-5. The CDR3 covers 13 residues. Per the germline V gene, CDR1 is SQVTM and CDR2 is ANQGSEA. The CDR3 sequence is CSVEGRRQETQYF.

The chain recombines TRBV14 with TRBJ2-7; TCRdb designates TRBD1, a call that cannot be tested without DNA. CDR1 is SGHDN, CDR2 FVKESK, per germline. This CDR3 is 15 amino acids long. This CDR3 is CASSQVRDGPYEQYF.

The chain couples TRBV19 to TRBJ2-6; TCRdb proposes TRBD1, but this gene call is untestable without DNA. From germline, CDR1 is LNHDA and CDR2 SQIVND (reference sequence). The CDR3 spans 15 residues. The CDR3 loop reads CASSPGHSGANVLTF.

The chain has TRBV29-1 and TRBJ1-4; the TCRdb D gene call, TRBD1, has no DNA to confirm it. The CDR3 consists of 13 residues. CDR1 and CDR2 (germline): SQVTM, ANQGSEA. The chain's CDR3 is CSVGESINEKLFF.

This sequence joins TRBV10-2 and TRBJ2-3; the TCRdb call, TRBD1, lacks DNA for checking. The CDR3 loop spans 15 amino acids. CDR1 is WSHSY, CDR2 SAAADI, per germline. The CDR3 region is CASSPHWGVTDTQYF.

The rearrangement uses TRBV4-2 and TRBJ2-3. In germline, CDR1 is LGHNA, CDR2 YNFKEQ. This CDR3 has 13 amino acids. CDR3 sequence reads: CASSQLSTDTQYF.

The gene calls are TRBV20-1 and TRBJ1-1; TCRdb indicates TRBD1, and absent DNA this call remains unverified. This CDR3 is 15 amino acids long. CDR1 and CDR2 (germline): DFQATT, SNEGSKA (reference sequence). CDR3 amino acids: CSARNPLTDNTEAFF.

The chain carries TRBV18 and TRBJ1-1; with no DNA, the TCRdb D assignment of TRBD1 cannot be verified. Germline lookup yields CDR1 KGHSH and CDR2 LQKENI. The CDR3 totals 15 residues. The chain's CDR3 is CASSYYSGRLGEAFF.

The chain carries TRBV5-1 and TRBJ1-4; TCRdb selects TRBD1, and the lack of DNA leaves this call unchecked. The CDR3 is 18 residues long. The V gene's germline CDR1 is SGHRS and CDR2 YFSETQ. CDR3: CASSSPGSGSPNNEKLFF.

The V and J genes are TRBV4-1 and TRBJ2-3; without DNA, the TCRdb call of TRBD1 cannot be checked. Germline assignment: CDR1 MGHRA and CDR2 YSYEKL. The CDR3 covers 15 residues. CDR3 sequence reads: CASSHPGAGEDTQYF.

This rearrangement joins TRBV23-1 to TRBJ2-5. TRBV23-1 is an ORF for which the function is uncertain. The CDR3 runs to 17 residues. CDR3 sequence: CASSQGSRVRQEETQYF.

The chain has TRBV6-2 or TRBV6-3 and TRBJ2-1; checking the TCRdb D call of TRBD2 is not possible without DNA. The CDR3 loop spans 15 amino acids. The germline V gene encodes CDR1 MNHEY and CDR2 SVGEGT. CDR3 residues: CASSPGTSDHNEQFF.

The CDR3 reads CASSSNQGTGNTIYF. V usage is TRBV5-1 and J usage is TRBJ1-3; TCRdb reports TRBD1, a call that lacks DNA to check it against. The CDR3 consists of 15 residues. Germline V lookup: CDR1 SGHRS, CDR2 YFSETQ.

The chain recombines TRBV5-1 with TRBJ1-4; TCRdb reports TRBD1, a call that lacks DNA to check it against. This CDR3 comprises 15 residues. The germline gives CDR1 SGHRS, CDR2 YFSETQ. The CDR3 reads CASSTTSGTGRLLSF.

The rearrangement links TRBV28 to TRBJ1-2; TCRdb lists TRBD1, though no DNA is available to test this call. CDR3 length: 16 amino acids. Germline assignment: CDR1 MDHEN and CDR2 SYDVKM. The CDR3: CASRVPEQGRMGGYTF.

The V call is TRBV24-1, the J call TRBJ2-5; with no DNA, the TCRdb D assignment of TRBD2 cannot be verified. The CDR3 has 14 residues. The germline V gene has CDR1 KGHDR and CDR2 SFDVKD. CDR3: CAISGTNNIETQYF.

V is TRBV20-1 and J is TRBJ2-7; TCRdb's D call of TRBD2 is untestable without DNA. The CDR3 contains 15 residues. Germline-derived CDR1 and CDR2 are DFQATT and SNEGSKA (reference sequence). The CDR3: CSGGNLQPFSYEQYF.

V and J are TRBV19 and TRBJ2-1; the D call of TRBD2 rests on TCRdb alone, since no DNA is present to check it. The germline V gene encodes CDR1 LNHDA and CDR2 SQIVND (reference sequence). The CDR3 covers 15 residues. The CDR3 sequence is CASRSGGRTYNEQFF. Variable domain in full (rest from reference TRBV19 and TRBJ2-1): DGGITQSPKYLFRKEGQNVTLSCEQNLNHDAMYWYRQDPGQGLRLIYYSQIVNDFQKGDIAEGYSVSREKKESFPLTVTSAQKNPTAFYLCASRSGGRTYNEQFFGPGTRLTVL.